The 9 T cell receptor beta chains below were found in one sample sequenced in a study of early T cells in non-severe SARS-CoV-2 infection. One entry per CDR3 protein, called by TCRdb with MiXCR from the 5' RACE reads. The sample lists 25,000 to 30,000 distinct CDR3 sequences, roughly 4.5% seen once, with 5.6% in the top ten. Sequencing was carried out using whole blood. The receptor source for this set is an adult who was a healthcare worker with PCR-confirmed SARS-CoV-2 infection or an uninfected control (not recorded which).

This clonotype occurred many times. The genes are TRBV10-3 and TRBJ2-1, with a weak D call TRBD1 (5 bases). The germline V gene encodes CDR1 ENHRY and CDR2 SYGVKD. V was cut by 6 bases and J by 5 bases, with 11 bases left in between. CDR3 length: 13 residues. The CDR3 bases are TGTGCCATCAGACCCGCGGACAACAATGAGCAGTTCTTC. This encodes CAIRPADNNEQFF.

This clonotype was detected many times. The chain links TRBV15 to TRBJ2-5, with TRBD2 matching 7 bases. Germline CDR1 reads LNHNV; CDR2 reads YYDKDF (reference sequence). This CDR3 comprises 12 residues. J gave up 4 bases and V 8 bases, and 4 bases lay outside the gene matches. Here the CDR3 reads CATRGGSETQYF. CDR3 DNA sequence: TGTGCCACCCGCGGGGGATCAGAGACCCAGTACTTC.

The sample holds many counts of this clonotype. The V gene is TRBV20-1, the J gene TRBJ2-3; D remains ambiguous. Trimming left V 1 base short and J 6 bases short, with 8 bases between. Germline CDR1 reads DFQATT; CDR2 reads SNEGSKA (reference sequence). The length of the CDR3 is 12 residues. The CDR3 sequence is CSARGSSDTQYF. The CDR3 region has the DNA TGCAGTGCTAGAGGCAGTTCGGATACGCAGTATTTT.

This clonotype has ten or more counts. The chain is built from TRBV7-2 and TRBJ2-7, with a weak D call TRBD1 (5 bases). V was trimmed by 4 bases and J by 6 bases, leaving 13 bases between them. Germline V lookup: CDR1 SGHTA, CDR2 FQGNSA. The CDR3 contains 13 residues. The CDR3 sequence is CASSSEGVGEQYF. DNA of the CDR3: TGTGCCAGCAGCTCCGAAGGGGTGGGCGAGCAGTACTTC.

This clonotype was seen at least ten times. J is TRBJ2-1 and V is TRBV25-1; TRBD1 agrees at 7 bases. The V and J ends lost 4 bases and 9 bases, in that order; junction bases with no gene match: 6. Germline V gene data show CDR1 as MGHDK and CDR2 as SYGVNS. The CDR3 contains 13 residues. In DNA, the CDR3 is TGTGCCAGCAGTGGCTACAGGGGTTCTGAGCAGTTCTTC. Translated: CASSGYRGSEQFF.

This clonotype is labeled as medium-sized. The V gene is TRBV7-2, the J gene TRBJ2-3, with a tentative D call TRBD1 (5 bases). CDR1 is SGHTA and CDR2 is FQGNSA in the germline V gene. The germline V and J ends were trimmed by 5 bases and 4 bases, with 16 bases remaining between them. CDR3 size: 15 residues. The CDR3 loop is CASSPNLAGPDTQYF. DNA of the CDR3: TGTGCCAGCAGCCCGAATTTGGCAGGGCCAGATACGCAGTATTTT.

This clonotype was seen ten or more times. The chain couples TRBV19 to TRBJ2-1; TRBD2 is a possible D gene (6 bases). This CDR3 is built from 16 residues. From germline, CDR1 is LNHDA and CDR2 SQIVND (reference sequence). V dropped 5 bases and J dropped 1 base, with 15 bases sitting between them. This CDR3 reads CASSRASAQSYNEQFF. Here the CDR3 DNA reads TGTGCCAGTAGTCGTGCTAGCGCCCAGTCCTACAATGAGCAGTTCTTC.

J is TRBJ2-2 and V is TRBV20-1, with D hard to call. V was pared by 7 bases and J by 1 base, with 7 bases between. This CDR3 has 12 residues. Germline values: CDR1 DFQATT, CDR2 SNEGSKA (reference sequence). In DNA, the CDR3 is TGCAGTGTATCCGAGAACACCGGGGAGCTGTTTTTT. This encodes CSVSENTGELFF.

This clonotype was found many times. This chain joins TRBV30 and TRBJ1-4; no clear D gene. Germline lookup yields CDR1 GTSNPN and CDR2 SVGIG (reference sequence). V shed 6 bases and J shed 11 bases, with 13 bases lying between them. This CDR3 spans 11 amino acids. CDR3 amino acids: CACWVARKLFF. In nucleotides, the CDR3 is TGTGCCTGCTGGGTTGCTCGGAAACTGTTTTTT.